This T cell receptor beta chain was recorded in a study of T cells in Graves' hyperthyroidism and ophthalmopathy. TCR beta CDR3 regions were amplified from RNA transcripts. With the HTBI primer set, the TCR CDR3 went through a first round of RT-PCR. TCRdb called the multiplex PCR reads again in MiXCR, with one record for every CDR3 protein. The repertoire holds about 350,000 distinct CDR3 sequences, with roughly 14% as singletons. The V end was cut by 4 bases, the J end by 1 base, with 14 bases between. The V gene's germline CDR1 is SGHRS and CDR2 YFSETQ. CDR3 length: 15 amino acids. Hyperthyroidism, newly diagnosed and lasting under 2 months, affected patients aged 18 to 65.

The chain joins TRBV5-1 to TRBJ1-1; D not resolved. Sample: blood. The TCR was taken from a young woman with Graves' hyperthyroidism. CDR3 loop: CASSQGSNKNTEAFF. Written as DNA, the CDR3 is TGCGCCAGCAGCCAAGGGTCAAACAAGAACACTGAAGCTTTCTTT.